The next 10 T cell receptor beta chains were all read from a single sample in a study of STAT3 mutations in large granular lymphocyte leukemia. Overall study findings and caveats: Every T-cell large granular lymphocyte leukemia patient had at least one immunodominant TCR beta clonotype.

The assay was immunoSEQ multiplex PCR, and TCRdb's table has in-frame clones only and misses some. The sample lists 13,000 or so clones, approximately 88% occurring once. These TCRs are of unknown antigen specificity. The source material was PBMCs. These receptors were obtained from a human donor with T large granular lymphocyte leukemia. Some clones in this sample may be carry-over from other donors' samples.

This clone was seen just once. This sequence joins TRBV5-8 and TRBJ2-5, with D uncertain. CDR3 length: 17 residues. The germline gives CDR1 SGHTS, CDR2 YDEGEE. Trimming stripped 3 bases from V and 5 bases from J, with 23 bases between. The CDR3 sequence is CASSSKWPARGEETQYF. The CDR3 DNA follows: TGTGCCAGCAGCTCGAAGTGGCCGGCCCGCGGCGAGGAGACCCAGTACTTC.

The chain carries TRBV10-3 and TRBJ2-1, with D perhaps matching TRBD1 or TRBD2 (6 bases each). Germline assignment: CDR1 ENHRY and CDR2 SYGVKD. Trimming took off 3 bases at V and 9 bases at J, with 12 bases between the two ends. This CDR3 has 13 amino acids. The CDR3 region is CAISEGGQGEQFF. In nucleotides, the CDR3 is TGTGCCATCAGTGAAGGGGGGCAGGGTGAGCAGTTCTTC.

This clone was recorded once. This rearrangement joins TRBV19 to TRBJ1-6, with TRBD1 identical over 8 bases. Germline V CDR1 and CDR2: LNHDA, SQIVND (reference sequence). V shed 4 bases, J shed 10 bases, and the junction held 9 bases outside the gene matches. There are 15 residues in the CDR3. The CDR3 loop reads CASSRGQAGVSPLHF. DNA of the CDR3: TGTGCCAGTAGTAGGGGACAGGCCGGGGTCTCACCCCTCCACTTT.

This chain links TRBV7-8 with TRBJ1-5; a possible D gene is TRBD1 (5 bases). Germline-derived CDR1 and CDR2 are SGHVS and FQNEAQ. Trimming cost V 0 bases and J 1 base, with 10 bases left between them. CDR3 size: 16 residues. CDR3 DNA sequence: TGTGCCAGCAGCTTAGCGTCAGGGTGGAGCAATCAGCCCCAGCATTTT. This translates into CASSLASGWSNQPQHF. The complete variable domain, with remaining parts taken from reference TRBV7-8 and TRBJ1-5, reads GAGVSQSPRYKVAKRGQDVALRCDPISGHVSLFWYQQALGQGPEFLTYFQNEAQLDKSGLPSDRFFAERPEGSVSTLKIQRTQQEDSAVYLCASSLASGWSNQPQHFGDGTRLSIL.

This clone was counted a single time. The J gene is TRBJ1-2, the V gene TRBV4-3; 10 nucleotides align to TRBD1. V lost 4 bases to trimming and J lost 5 bases; unmatched junction nucleotides: 10. The CDR3 sequence is 16 residues long. Germline-derived CDR1 and CDR2 are LGHNA and YSLEER. CDR3 protein: CASSPSRTGGVYGYTF. The DNA for the CDR3 is TGCGCCAGCAGCCCGTCCCGGACAGGGGGGGTATATGGCTACACCTTC.

This clone was seen a few times. This rearrangement joins TRBV11-2 to TRBJ2-7, with 9 bases that match TRBD2. The germline V gene has CDR1 SGHAT and CDR2 FQNNGV. V was pared by 1 base and J by 6 bases, with 7 bases of the junction left unmatched. The CDR3 has 15 amino acids. For the CDR3, the DNA is TGTGCCAGCAGCTTAGCAGCGGGGGGCTCTAGCGAGCAGTACGTC. This codes for CASSLAAGGSSEQYV.

This chain uses TRBV16 with TRBJ1-1; 9 bases align to TRBD1. The junction had 6 bases not matched to a gene; V was cut back by 4 bases and J by 6 bases. This CDR3 region has 14 residues. Germline-derived CDR1 and CDR2 are KGHSY and FQNENV. The CDR3 nucleotides read TGTGCCAGCAGCCCGGGACAGGGCAAGTCTGAAGCTTTCTTT. Its protein is CASSPGQGKSEAFF.

The J gene is TRBJ1-2, the V gene TRBV5-4, with a tentative D call TRBD1 (6 bases). CDR1 is SGHNT, CDR2 YYREEE, per germline (reference sequence). The CDR3 has 14 residues. V lost 4 bases and J lost 3, with 13 bases in between. The CDR3 here is CASSGGGRDYGYTF. The CDR3 coding sequence is TGTGCCAGCAGCGGCGGGGGGCGCGACTATGGCTACACCTTC.

V is TRBV7-9 and J is TRBJ1-2, with D maybe TRBD1 (5 bases). This CDR3 has 15 amino acids. V lost 1 base and J 0 bases, leaving 9 bases between the germline ends. Germline V CDR1 and CDR2: SEHNR, FQNEAQ (reference sequence). CDR3 residues: CASSLVGRANYGYTF. As DNA, the CDR3 is TGTGCCAGCAGCTTAGTCGGCAGGGCTAACTATGGCTACACCTTC.

V usage is TRBV7-9 and J usage is TRBJ2-7; maybe TRBD1 (6 bases). V was shortened by 7 bases and J by 3 bases, with 22 bases between the two germline ends. The CDR3 has 16 residues. The germline V gene has CDR1 SEHNR and CDR2 FQNEAQ (reference sequence). The CDR3 DNA sequence: TGTGCCAGCACCCCGGGGTCAGGGGTCCTCAGCTACGAGCAGTACGTC. Translating gives CASTPGSGVLSYEQYV.